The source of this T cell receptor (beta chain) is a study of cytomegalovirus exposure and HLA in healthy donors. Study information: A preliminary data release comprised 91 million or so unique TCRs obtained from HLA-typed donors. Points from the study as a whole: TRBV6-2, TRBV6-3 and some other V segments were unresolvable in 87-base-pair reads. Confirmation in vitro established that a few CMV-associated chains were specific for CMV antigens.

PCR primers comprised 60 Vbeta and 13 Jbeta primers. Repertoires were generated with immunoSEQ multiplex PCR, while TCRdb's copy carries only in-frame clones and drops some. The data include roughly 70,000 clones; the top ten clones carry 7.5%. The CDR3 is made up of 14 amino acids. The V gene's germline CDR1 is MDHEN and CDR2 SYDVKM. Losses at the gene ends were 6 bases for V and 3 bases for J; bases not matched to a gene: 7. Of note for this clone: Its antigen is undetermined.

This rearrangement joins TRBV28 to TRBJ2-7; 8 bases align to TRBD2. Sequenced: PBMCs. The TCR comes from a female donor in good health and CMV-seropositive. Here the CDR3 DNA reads TGTGCCAGCAGCTCGACTAGCGCCGTCTACGAGCAGTACTTC. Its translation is CASSSTSAVYEQYF.